The 20 T cell receptor beta chains below all came from one sample that was sequenced in a study of cytomegalovirus exposure and HLA in healthy donors. PCR primers comprised 60 Vbeta and 13 Jbeta primers. The assay was immunoSEQ multiplex PCR, and TCRdb's table has in-frame clones only and misses some. Of about 160,000 clones in the sample, around 84% were seen once. The sequencing input was PBMCs. These receptors all come from a woman aged 40 to 50 in good health and CMV-seronegative.

The chain couples TRBV7-9 to TRBJ2-4; 9 positions agree with TRBD2. The germline gives CDR1 SEHNR, CDR2 FQNEAQ (reference sequence). The V gene end was trimmed by 5 bases and the J gene end by 6 bases; junction bases not matched to a gene: 14. This CDR3 has 17 amino acids. CDR3 protein: CASSTQGSAGGLNIQYF. The CDR3 bases are TGTGCCAGCAGCACACAGGGGTCGGCGGGGGGGCTAAACATTCAGTACTTC. Full variable domain (missing parts from reference TRBV7-9 and TRBJ2-4): DTGVSQNPRHKITKRGQNVTFRCDPISEHNRLYWYRQTLGQGPEFLTYFQNEAQLEKSRLLSDRFSAERPKGSFSTLEIQRTEQGDSAMYLCASSTQGSAGGLNIQYFGAGTRLSVL.

The chain recombines TRBV9 with TRBJ1-2; TRBD1 agrees at 9 bases. Trimming at V came to 5 bases and at J to 5 bases, leaving 13 bases not matched to a gene. Germline-derived CDR1 and CDR2 are SGDLS and YYNGEE. CDR3 length: 16 residues. The CDR3 DNA reads TGTGCCAGCAGTGACGGACCGGGACAGGGAGGATATGGCTACACCTTC. Translating gives CASSDGPGQGGYGYTF.

The V and J genes are TRBV28 and TRBJ1-5; 7 bases map to TRBD1. The J segment lost 4 bases and the V segment lost 8 bases, leaving 2 bases of the junction unmatched. Germline CDR1 and CDR2: MDHEN and SYDVKM. The CDR3 sequence is 12 residues long. The CDR3 loop reads CASGTVNQPQHF. Here the CDR3 DNA reads TGTGCCAGCGGGACAGTAAATCAGCCCCAGCATTTT.

This clone was detected a few times. The chain has TRBV5-6 and TRBJ1-1; D possibly corresponds to TRBD1 (6 bases). CDR1 SGHDT and CDR2 YYEEEE come from the germline V gene. The CDR3 contains 14 residues. Trimming pared 6 bases from V and 1 base from J, leaving 13 bases between. The CDR3 sequence is CASNNRDRNTEAFF. The DNA of the CDR3 is TGTGCCAGCAACAACAGGGACCGGAACACTGAAGCTTTCTTT. The whole variable domain, remainder taken from reference TRBV5-6 and TRBJ1-1, is DAGVTQSPTHLIKTRGQQVTLRCSPKSGHDTVSWYQQALGQGPQFIFQYYEEEERQRGNFPDRFSGHQFPNYSSELNVNALLLGDSALYLCASNNRDRNTEAFFGQGTRLTVV.

This rearrangement joins TRBV5-1 to TRBJ1-1; D is perhaps TRBD1 (5 bases). Trimming cost V 4 bases and J 5 bases, with 15 bases left between them. The germline CDR1 and CDR2 sequences are SGHRS and YFSETQ. The length of the CDR3 is 14 residues. The CDR3 here is CASSQGVLFTEAFF. The CDR3 region has the DNA TGCGCCAGCAGCCAGGGCGTTTTGTTTACTGAAGCTTTCTTT.

As regards this clone: A junction end diverges from the germline sequence, so it may reflect a read error. Other DNA variants within this sample encode the same CDR3. This chain links TRBV5-1 with TRBJ2-7, with 10 bases fitting TRBD1. In germline, CDR1 is SGHRS, CDR2 YFSETQ. This CDR3 has 15 amino acids. In DNA form, the CDR3 reads TGCGCCAGCAGCAGTAGACAGGGGGCTCAAAACGAGCAATACTTC. Its protein product is CASSSRQGAQNEQYF.

The chain employs TRBV2 and TRBJ2-7; no clear D gene. Germline CDR1 is SNHLY and CDR2 is FYNNEI. V was cut by 6 bases and J by 3 bases, with 12 bases left in between. The CDR3 has 13 amino acids. The CDR3 protein is CASSPLPYYEQYF. The DNA of the CDR3 is TGTGCCAGCAGCCCTCTCCCTTACTACGAGCAGTACTTC.

The rearrangement links TRBV5-1 to TRBJ2-3, with D possibly matching TRBD2 (5 bases). This CDR3 has 15 residues. Between the trimmed V and J ends, which lost 4 bases and 3 bases, there was a span of 15 bases. The germline V gene has CDR1 SGHRS and CDR2 YFSETQ. Here the CDR3 DNA reads TGCGCCAGCAGCATCGGGGAAGTGGGGACAGATACGCAGTATTTT. It is translated as CASSIGEVGTDTQYF. The variable domain in full, with the rest retrieved from reference TRBV5-1 and TRBJ2-3, is KAGVTQTPRYLIKTRGQQVTLSCSPISGHRSVSWYQQTPGQGLQFLFEYFSETQRNKGNFPGRFSGRQFSNSRSEMNVSTLELGDSALYLCASSIGEVGTDTQYFGPGTRLTVL.

This chain connects TRBV6-5 to TRBJ1-2, with TRBD1 matching 10 bases. Germline loops: CDR1 MNHEY, CDR2 SVGAGI. The V gene end was trimmed by 2 bases and the J gene end by 7 bases; junction bases not matched to a gene: 7. The CDR3 is 15 residues long. The CDR3, as DNA: TGTGCCAGCAGTTACGAACCGGGGACAGGGGCTGGCTACACCTTC. Translated: CASSYEPGTGAGYTF.

The chain is built from TRBV6-1 and TRBJ1-1; the D gene is possibly TRBD1 (5 bases). This CDR3 has 15 residues. The ends were cut back, 0 bases at V and 5 bases at J, with 13 bases in the middle. Germline assignment: CDR1 MNHNS and CDR2 SASEGT. DNA for the CDR3: TGTGCCAGCAGTGAAGCGCGGGGGAGATGGACTGAAGCTTTCTTT. Its protein is CASSEARGRWTEAFF.

This clone turned up a few times. This chain links TRBV11-2 with TRBJ2-7; D is perhaps TRBD2 (6 bases). Germline assignment: CDR1 SGHAT and CDR2 FQNNGV. The V end lost 5 bases, the J end lost 2 bases, and 16 bases lay between the germline ends. The CDR3 contains 15 residues. The CDR3 nucleotides read TGTGCCAGCAGCCCCCCGACTAGTCAAACCTACGAGCAGTACTTC. Protein: CASSPPTSQTYEQYF.

The chain combines TRBV27 with TRBJ1-3; tentative D call: TRBD1 (5 bases). CDR3 size: 17 residues. The germline V gene has CDR1 MNHEY and CDR2 SMNVEV (reference sequence). V was cut by 6 bases and J by 2 bases, with 20 bases left in between. The CDR3 DNA sequence: TGTGCCAGCAGAGCTGCACGGGGACTAAGCCCTGGAAACACCATATATTTT. Protein: CASRAARGLSPGNTIYF.

This clone was detected a few times. The chain couples TRBV5-4 to TRBJ1-3; D is uncertain. The V end was cut by 3 bases, the J end by 5 bases, with 9 bases between. This CDR3 is 13 amino acids long. Per the germline V gene, CDR1 is SGHNT and CDR2 is YYREEE (reference sequence). The CDR3, as DNA: TGTGCCAGCAGCTCTAGTCCGAGAAACACCATATATTTT. Its protein product is CASSSSPRNTIYF.

Details on this clone: Relative to the germline gene, one junction end is altered; a read error may explain this. This sample also contains other DNA sequences that code for the same CDR3. This sequence joins TRBV27 and TRBJ1-1; D is unresolved. Germline V gene data show CDR1 as MNHEY and CDR2 as SMNVEV (reference sequence). The CDR3 runs to 13 residues. This chain's CDR3 is CASSSPNGFGAFF. Written as DNA, the CDR3 is TGCGCCAGCAGTTCCCCGAACGGGTTTGGGGCTTTCTTT.

V and J are TRBV5-4 and TRBJ2-1; TRBD2 matches 13 bases. Germline values: CDR1 SGHNT, CDR2 YYREEE (reference sequence). V was clipped by 6 bases and J by 0 bases; unmatched bases: 9. CDR3 length: 18 residues. The CDR3 nucleotides are TGTGCCAGCACCTCGGGGGGGACTAGCGGGGACTCCTACAATGAGCAGTTCTTC. Its protein product is CASTSGGTSGDSYNEQFF.

In its sample, this clone was seen a few times. The CDR3: CASSDKGTSGYEQYF. CDR3 bases: TGTGCCAGCAGTGACAAAGGGACTAGCGGCTACGAGCAGTACTTC. The chain is built from TRBV2 and TRBJ2-7; 11 bases map to TRBD2. With 3 bases clipped from V and 3 bases from J, the junction kept 4 bases outside the gene matches. Germline values: CDR1 SNHLY, CDR2 FYNNEI. The CDR3 is made up of 15 amino acids.

This chain connects TRBV27 to TRBJ1-6, with 7 bases identical to TRBD1. The CDR3 spans 17 residues. Germline V CDR1 and CDR2: MNHEY, SMNVEV (reference sequence). The J segment lost 10 bases and the V segment lost 2 bases, leaving 14 bases of the junction unmatched. As DNA, the CDR3 is TGTGCCAGCAGTTTAACAGGGGCGGGCGTGTTGTTCTCACCCCTCCACTTT. Its protein product is CASSLTGAGVLFSPLHF.

This chain links TRBV2 with TRBJ2-7, with a tentative D call TRBD1 (6 bases). Germline CDR1 and CDR2: SNHLY and FYNNEI. V lost 11 bases to trimming and J lost 2 bases, with 13 bases between them. The CDR3 totals 12 residues. The CDR3 loop is CAGRDITYEQYF. CDR3 nucleotide sequence: TGTGCCGGCCGGGACATAACCTACGAGCAGTACTTC.

To note about this clone: The junction departs from germline at one end; a sequencing error may be responsible. Other nucleotide sequences from this sample produce the same CDR3. The chain uses TRBV11-2 and TRBJ1-1; D call uncertain. In germline, CDR1 is SGHAT, CDR2 FQNNGV. This CDR3 is 14 amino acids long. The CDR3 DNA follows: TGTGCCAGCAGCTACCTGACGGGGTACACTGAAGCTTTTTTT. This gives the protein CASSYLTGYTEAFF.

The V gene is TRBV18, the J gene TRBJ2-5, with a weak D call TRBD1 (6 bases). V dropped 3 bases and J dropped 0 bases, with 11 bases sitting between them. This CDR3 spans 15 amino acids. Germline V gene sequence: CDR1 KGHSH, CDR2 LQKENI. This chain's CDR3 is CASSPAGTYQETQYF. The CDR3 DNA is TGTGCCAGCTCACCTGCCGGGACATACCAAGAGACCCAGTACTTC.